This TCR beta chain emerged from a study of blood T cell repertoires in COVID-19. Per germline, CDR1 MRHNA and CDR2 SNTAGT. There are 14 residues in the CDR3. V was cut by 6 bases and J by 7 bases, with 15 bases left in between. Measured with immunoSEQ multiplex PCR; TCRdb has only the in-frame clones, and not every one. Here the sample spans around 80,000 clones, 88% being singletons. Specimen: peripheral blood. The TCR sequence derives from a human donor in a cohort sampled during active COVID-19. The chain combines TRBV6-4 with TRBJ2-2, with a tentative D call TRBD2 (6 bases). The CDR3 loop reads CASRDTSLVGELFF. The CDR3, as DNA: TGTGCCAGCAGAGACACTAGCCTTGTCGGGGAGCTGTTTTTT.